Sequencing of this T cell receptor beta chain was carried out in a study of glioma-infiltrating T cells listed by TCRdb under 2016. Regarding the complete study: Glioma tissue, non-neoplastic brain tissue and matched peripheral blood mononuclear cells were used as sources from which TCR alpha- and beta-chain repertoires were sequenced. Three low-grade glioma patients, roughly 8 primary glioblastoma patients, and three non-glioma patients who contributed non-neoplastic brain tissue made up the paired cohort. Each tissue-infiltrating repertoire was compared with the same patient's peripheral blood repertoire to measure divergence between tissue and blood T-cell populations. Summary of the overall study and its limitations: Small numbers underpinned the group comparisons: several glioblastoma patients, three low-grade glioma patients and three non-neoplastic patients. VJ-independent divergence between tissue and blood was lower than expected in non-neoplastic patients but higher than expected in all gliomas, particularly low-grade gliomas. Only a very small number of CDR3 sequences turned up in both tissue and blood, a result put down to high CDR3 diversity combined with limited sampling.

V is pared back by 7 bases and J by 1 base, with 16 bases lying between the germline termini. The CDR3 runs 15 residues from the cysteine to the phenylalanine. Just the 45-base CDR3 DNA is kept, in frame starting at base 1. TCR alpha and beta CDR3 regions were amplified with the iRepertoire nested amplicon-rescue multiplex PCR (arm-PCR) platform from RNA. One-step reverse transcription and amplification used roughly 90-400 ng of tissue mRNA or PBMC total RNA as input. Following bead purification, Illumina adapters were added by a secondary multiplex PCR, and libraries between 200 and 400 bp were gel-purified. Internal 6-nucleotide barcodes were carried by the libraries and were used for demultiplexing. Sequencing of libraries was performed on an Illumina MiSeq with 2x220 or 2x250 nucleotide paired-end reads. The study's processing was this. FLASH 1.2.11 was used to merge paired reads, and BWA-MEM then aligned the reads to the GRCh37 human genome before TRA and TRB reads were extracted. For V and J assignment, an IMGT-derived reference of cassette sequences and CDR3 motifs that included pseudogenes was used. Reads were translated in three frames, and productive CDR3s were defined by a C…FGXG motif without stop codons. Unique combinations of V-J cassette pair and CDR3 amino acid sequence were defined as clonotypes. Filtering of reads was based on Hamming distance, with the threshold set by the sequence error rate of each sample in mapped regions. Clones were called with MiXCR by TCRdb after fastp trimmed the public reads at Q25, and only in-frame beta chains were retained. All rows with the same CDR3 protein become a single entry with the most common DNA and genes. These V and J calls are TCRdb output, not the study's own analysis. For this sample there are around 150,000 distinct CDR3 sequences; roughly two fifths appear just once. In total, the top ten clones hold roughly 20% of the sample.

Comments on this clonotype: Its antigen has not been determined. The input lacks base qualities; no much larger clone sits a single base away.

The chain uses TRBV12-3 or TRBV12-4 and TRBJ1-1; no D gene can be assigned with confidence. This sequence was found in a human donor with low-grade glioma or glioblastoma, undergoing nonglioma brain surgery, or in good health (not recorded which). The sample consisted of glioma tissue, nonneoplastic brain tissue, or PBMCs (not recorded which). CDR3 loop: CASKRAQRGNTEAFF. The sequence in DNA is TGTGCCAGCAAAAGGGCACAGCGTGGGAACACTGAAGCTTTCTTT.